This T cell receptor beta chain was documented in a study of blood T cell repertoires in COVID-19. Study in general: Samples came from the United States, Italy and Spain, spanning acute and convalescent COVID-19. PBMCs, B-cell-depleted T cells, or T cells were the source of the cDNA or gDNA that made up the material.

In the study's own analysis: Scientists estimated how many nucleated cells there were by amplifying reference gene primers. Measured with immunoSEQ multiplex PCR; TCRdb has only the in-frame clones, and not every one. That table supplies the V and J calls and clone size; D and trimming were determined from the DNA. The sample consists of some 310,000 clones, roughly 91% of them appearing once. The CDR3 spans 15 residues. Trimming removed 5 bases at V and 1 base at J, with 14 bases between. Germline-derived CDR1 and CDR2 are LGHDT and YNNKEL (reference sequence). Source material: peripheral blood. The sequence came from a man aged 50-59 years with active or convalescent COVID-19. The V and J genes are TRBV3-1 (or the pseudogene TRBV3-2) and TRBJ1-1; D is unclear. CDR3 amino acids: CASSSRSGWNTEAFF. The CDR3 nucleotides read TGTGCCAGCAGCTCAAGGTCAGGATGGAACACTGAAGCTTTCTTT.